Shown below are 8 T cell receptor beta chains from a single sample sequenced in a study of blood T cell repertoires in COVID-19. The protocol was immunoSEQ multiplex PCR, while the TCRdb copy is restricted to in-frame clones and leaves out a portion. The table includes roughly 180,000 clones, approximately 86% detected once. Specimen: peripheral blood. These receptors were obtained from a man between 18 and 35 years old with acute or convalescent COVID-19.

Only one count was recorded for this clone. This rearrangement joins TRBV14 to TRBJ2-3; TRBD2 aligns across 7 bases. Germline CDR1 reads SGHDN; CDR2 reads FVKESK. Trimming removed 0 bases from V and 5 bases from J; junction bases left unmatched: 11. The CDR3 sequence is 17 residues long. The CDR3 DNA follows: TGTGCCAGCAGCCAAGATCTGGTGGTAGGACTAGAAGATACGCAGTATTTT. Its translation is CASSQDLVVGLEDTQYF.

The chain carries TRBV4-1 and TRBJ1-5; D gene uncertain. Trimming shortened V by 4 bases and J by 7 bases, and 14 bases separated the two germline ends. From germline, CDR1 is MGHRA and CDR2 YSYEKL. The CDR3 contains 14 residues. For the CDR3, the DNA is TGCGCCAGCAGCCTACAGACCGTCCAACAGCCCCAGCATTTT. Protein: CASSLQTVQQPQHF.

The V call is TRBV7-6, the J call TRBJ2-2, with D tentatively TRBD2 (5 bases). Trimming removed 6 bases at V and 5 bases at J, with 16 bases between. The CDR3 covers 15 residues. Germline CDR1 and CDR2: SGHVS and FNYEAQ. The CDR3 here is CASRQLAAVTGELFF. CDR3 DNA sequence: TGTGCCAGCAGACAACTGGCAGCGGTTACCGGGGAGCTGTTTTTT.

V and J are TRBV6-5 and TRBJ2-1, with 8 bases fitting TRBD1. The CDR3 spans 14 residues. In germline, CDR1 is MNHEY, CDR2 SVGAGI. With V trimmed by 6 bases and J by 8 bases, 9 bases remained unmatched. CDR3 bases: TGTGCCAGCAGAAGATGGACAGGGTCGGATGAGCAGTTCTTC. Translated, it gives CASRRWTGSDEQFF.

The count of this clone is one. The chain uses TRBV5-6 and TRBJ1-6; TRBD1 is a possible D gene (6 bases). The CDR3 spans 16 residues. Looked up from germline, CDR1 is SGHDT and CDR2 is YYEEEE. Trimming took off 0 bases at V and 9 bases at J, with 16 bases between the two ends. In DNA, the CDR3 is TGTGCCAGCAGCTTGGGCCGGGACACCTTTGGTTCACCCCTCCACTTT. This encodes CASSLGRDTFGSPLHF.

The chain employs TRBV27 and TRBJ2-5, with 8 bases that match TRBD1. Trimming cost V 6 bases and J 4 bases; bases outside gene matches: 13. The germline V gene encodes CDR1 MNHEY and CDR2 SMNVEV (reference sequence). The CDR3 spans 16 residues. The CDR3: CASRKNRDRMLETQYF. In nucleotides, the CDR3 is TGTGCCAGCAGAAAGAACCGGGACAGGATGTTAGAGACCCAGTACTTC.

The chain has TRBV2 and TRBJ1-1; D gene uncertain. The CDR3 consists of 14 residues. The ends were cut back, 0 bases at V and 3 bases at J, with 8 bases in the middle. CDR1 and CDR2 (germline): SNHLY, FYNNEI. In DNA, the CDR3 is TGTGCCAGCAGTGAAGCCGGGGTTCACACTGAAGCTTTCTTT. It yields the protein CASSEAGVHTEAFF.

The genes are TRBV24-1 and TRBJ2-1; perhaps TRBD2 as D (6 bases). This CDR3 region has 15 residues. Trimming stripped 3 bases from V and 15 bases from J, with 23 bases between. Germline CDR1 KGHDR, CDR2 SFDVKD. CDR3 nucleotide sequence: TGTGCCACCAGTGATACCGGACTACCTCCGGTTGTTGGGTTCTTC. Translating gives CATSDTGLPPVVGFF.